This section outlines one T cell receptor beta chain sequence together with its context. This entry belongs to a study of blood T cells in healthy people across ages. Looked up from germline, CDR1 is SGDLS and CDR2 is YYNGEE. V lost 0 bases, J lost 5 bases, and 9 bases lay in between. The CDR3 extends over 14 amino acids. The authors ran a second PCR of about 7 to 11 cycles using a sample-barcoded 5' primer and a J-beta primer mix. TCRdb re-called the 5' RACE reads through MiXCR, storing one row per CDR3 protein. This sample has approximately 1,100,000 distinct CDR3 sequences; under 45% occur once, and the top ten carry around 18%.

The receptor comes from an older woman in good health. The chain recombines TRBV9 with TRBJ2-1; D is perhaps TRBD1 (5 bases). The specimen was blood. The CDR3, as DNA: TGTGCCAGCAGCGTAGATAGGGGAAACAATGAGCAGTTCTTC. Translating it yields CASSVDRGNNEQFF.